Listed here are 6 T cell receptor beta chains from one sample, sequenced in a study of human T cells and chemical hapten exposure. Regarding time point: patch test 2, 6 weeks after DPC sensitization. Treatment in this sample: therapeutic diphenylcyclopropenone sensitization with weekly scalp DPC. TCRdb used MiXCR to reprocess the RACE reads, holding one entry per CDR3 protein. The table includes around 360,000 distinct CDR3 sequences, under 6.5% detected once. The source was whole blood, collected in connection with sensitization to the hapten diphenylcyclopropenone (DPC). All receptors derive from a woman under 30 with alopecia areata. Some clones in this sample may be carry-over from other donors' samples.

The gene calls are TRBV6-5 and TRBJ2-3; 8 bases map to TRBD2. The CDR3 runs 14 residues. The V gene's germline CDR1 is MNHEY and CDR2 SVGAGI. Trimming took 5 bases from V and 4 from J; bases not matched to a gene: 5. Here the CDR3 reads CASSSGGRADTQYF. The CDR3 DNA is TGTGCCAGCAGTAGCGGGGGCCGGGCAGATACGCAGTATTTT.

This chain joins TRBV14 and TRBJ2-1, with TRBD1 as a possible D gene (6 bases). Germline V CDR1 and CDR2: SGHDN, FVKESK. Trimming took off 4 bases at V and 15 bases at J, with 13 bases between the two ends. CDR3 size: 11 residues. CDR3 region: CASSLAGTRFF. In DNA form, the CDR3 reads TGTGCCAGCAGCCTAGCCGGGACAAGGTTCTTC.

This clonotype appeared a few times. This chain uses TRBV6-5 with TRBJ1-2; D is unclear. The germline CDR1 and CDR2 sequences are MNHEY and SVGAGI. The CDR3 runs to 13 residues. Trimming took off 4 bases at V and 8 bases at J, with 14 bases between the two ends. The CDR3 protein is CASSFLNGRGYTF. The CDR3 nucleotides read TGTGCCAGCAGTTTCCTCAATGGTCGGGGCTACACCTTC.

This chain connects TRBV12-5 to TRBJ2-3; D gene unclear. V was shortened by 7 bases and J by 0 bases, with 8 bases between the two germline ends. The CDR3 sequence is 13 residues long. Germline V gives CDR1 LGHNT, CDR2 FRNRAP. The CDR3 nucleotides read TGTGCTAGTGCCCCCGGTAGCACAGATACGCAGTATTTT. As protein: CASAPGSTDTQYF. The whole variable domain, remainder taken from reference TRBV12-5 and TRBJ2-3, is DARVTQTPRHKVTEMGQEVTMRCQPILGHNTVFWYRQTMMQGLELLAYFRNRAPLDDSGMPKDRFSAEMPDATLATLKIQPSEPRDSAVYFCASAPGSTDTQYFGPGTRLTVL.

This clonotype was picked up many times. The chain uses TRBV29-1 and TRBJ1-2, with 9 bases matching TRBD1. The germline V gene encodes CDR1 SQVTM and CDR2 ANQGSEA. This CDR3 is 14 amino acids long. The J segment lost 4 bases and the V segment lost 5 bases, leaving 8 bases of the junction unmatched. DNA for the CDR3: TGCAGCGTTCAGGGACAGGGCGGATCCTATGGCTACACCTTC. Translation gives CSVQGQGGSYGYTF. Filled out from reference TRBV29-1 and TRBJ1-2, the complete variable domain reads SAVISQKPSRDICQRGTSLTIQCQVDSQVTMMFWYRQQPGQSLTLIATANQGSEATYESGFVIDKFPISRPNLTFSTLTVSNMSPEDSSIYLCSVQGQGGSYGYTFGSGTRLTVV.

The genes are TRBV28 and TRBJ2-1; 11 nucleotides align to TRBD2. V was clipped by 5 bases and J by 8 bases; unmatched bases: 11. The germline CDR1 and CDR2 sequences are MDHEN and SYDVKM. There are 16 residues in the CDR3. The CDR3, as DNA: TGTGCCAGCAGTCCCTCTAGCGGGGGGCCCCCCCATGAGCAGTTCTTC. Translated: CASSPSSGGPPHEQFF.